This T cell receptor beta chain comes out of a study of Ad26.COV2.S vaccination and SARS-CoV-2 variants. Indicated treatment: 15 to 20 received Ad26.COV2.S at low or high dose, single or two shots; roughly 5 received placebo; per-sample allocation not given. Sampling happened 63 days after the first vaccine or placebo injection. The individual, an adult aged 18-55 years, was a donor in Boston. Wuhan-strain SARS-CoV-2 spike was expressed by the Ad26 vector that made up the vaccine. Germline CDR1 and CDR2: LGHNA and YSLEER. CDR3 length equals 15 residues. V shed 1 base and J 4 bases; nucleotides not matched to a gene: 5. Method: immunoSEQ multiplex PCR; TCRdb's copy keeps in-frame clones and lacks some. The sample lists 300,000 to 400,000 clones; roughly 84% were seen once.

This chain uses TRBV4-3 with TRBJ2-3, with 7 bases lining up with TRBD2. This specimen was peripheral blood, taken in a trial of Ad26.COV2.S vaccine versus placebo. This clonotype was obtained from a person between 18 and 65 years old who received the Ad26.COV2.S COVID-19 vaccine or a placebo. The CDR3 region has the DNA TGCGCCAGCAGCCAAGCGGGGGGACTTGCAGATACGCAGTATTTT. Amino acid sequence: CASSQAGGLADTQYF.